The clone carrying this T cell receptor beta chain was observed once. Its antigen is still unknown. The data belong to a study of blood T cells in healthy people across ages. Study-wide results and caveats: TCR beta diversity, measured per million T cells, fell in a roughly linear way with age. Both higher diversity and more naive CD4+ cells marked long-lived donors when set against aged donors. With donor CMV status unknown, expanded clonotype changes were possibly confounded.

Isolation recovered at least 7 million PBMCs from every sample. This CDR3 region has 17 residues. V was clipped by 3 bases and J by 4 bases, with 19 bases between them. Germline CDR1 and CDR2: GTSNPN and SVGIG (reference sequence). PCR was performed a second time for roughly 7 to 12 cycles using a sample-barcoded 5' primer and a J-beta primer mix. TCRdb independently ran MiXCR on the 5' RACE reads; one entry per CDR3 protein. Here the sample spans 380,000 or so distinct CDR3 sequences, about 55% being singletons. The genes are TRBV30 and TRBJ2-6; perhaps TRBD2 as D (6 bases). The sample consisted of blood. The receptor was derived from a man in his 60s in good health. The CDR3 is CAWRSYGGSTGANVLTF. CDR3 nucleotide sequence: TGTGCCTGGAGGTCGTATGGAGGGTCGACCGGGGCCAACGTCCTGACTTTC.